Shown below are 6 T cell receptor beta chains from a single sample sequenced in a study of radiotherapy plus CTLA-4 blockade in lung cancer. Profiling relied on immunoSEQ multiplex PCR, and the TCRdb table lists in-frame clones only, not all of them. The table has about 15,000 clones, over 75% seen once; the top ten hold about an eighth. Sequences were derived from peripheral blood, sampled from a patient treated with radiotherapy plus ipilimumab. The receptors were sampled from a human donor with non-small cell lung cancer that progressed on radiotherapy plus ipilimumab. Some clones in this sample may be carry-over from other donors' samples.

J is TRBJ2-3 and V is TRBV7-3, with D hard to call. CDR3 length: 12 residues. The germline gives CDR1 SGHTA, CDR2 FQGTGA. Trimming cost V 4 bases and J 6 bases, with 8 bases left between them. The CDR3 DNA reads as TGTGCCAGCAGCTCCTACGGGGATACGCAGTATTTT. It codes for CASSSYGDTQYF.

The chain is built from TRBV28 and TRBJ1-2; 8 bases match TRBD1. The CDR3 loop spans 15 amino acids. In germline, CDR1 is MDHEN, CDR2 SYDVKM. Germline trimming cut 5 bases from V and 6 bases from J; bases unmatched to any gene: 11. This chain's CDR3 is CASSAMMDRVNGYTF. CDR3 sequence (DNA): TGTGCCAGCAGTGCTATGATGGACAGGGTTAATGGCTACACCTTC.

The chain couples TRBV6-1 to TRBJ1-3; D remains ambiguous. This CDR3 comprises 16 residues. The V and J ends lost 2 bases and 0 bases respectively, with 11 bases between them. Germline-derived CDR1 and CDR2 are MNHNS and SASEGT. CDR3 amino acids: CASSERLSNSGNTIYF. The CDR3 DNA sequence: TGTGCCAGCAGTGAACGACTCTCCAACTCTGGAAACACCATATATTTT.

To note about this clone: At one boundary the junction diverges from the germline segment, which might be a read error. In the same sample, other DNA sequences code for this CDR3. CDR3 region: CASSLMSNEQFF. In DNA, the CDR3 is TGTGCTAGCAGCTTAATGTCGAATGAGCAGTTCTTC. The chain employs TRBV7-2 and TRBJ2-1; unclear D gene. The germline gives CDR1 SGHTA, CDR2 FQGNSA. The CDR3 is 12 amino acids.

The chain uses TRBV4-1 and TRBJ1-5; TRBD1 matches at 10 bases. Germline V CDR1 and CDR2: MGHRA, YSYEKL. The CDR3 sequence is 15 residues long. The junction had 4 bases not matched to a gene; V was cut back by 1 base and J by 7 bases. CDR3 sequence: CASSQGTGGGQPQHF. CDR3 DNA: TGCGCCAGCAGCCAAGGGACAGGGGGTGGGCAGCCCCAGCATTTT.

The chain employs TRBV11-1 and TRBJ1-1, with D possibly matching TRBD1 (5 bases). From germline, CDR1 is SGHAT and CDR2 FQDESV (reference sequence). The CDR3 spans 14 residues. V shed 6 bases and J shed 4 bases, with 15 bases lying between them. The CDR3 nucleotides read TGTGCCAGCAGACCAGGGTGGTACGGCACTGAAGCTTTCTTT. Its translation: CASRPGWYGTEAFF.